The clone carrying this T cell receptor beta chain was found a few times. Described treatment: oral pan-JAK inhibitor, 5-10 mg twice daily. Samples from alopecia areata patients were lesional scalp punch biopsies and peripheral blood. From PBMCs, CD4+ and CD8+ T cells were sorted. These data come from a study of CD8+ T cells in alopecia areata. Study details: Treated individuals took tofacitinib by mouth, 5 to 10 mg twice daily.

V was cut by 3 bases and J by 9 bases, with 8 bases left in between. The germline V gene encodes CDR1 GTSNPN and CDR2 SVGIG (reference sequence). This CDR3 is 10 amino acids long. Sequencing templates came from extracted RNA that was reverse transcribed into cDNA. TCRdb's table, derived via immunoSEQ multiplex PCR, lists solely in-frame clones and lacks some. The repertoire holds around 300,000 clones, with roughly 60% as singletons. Here the sequenced sample was CD4+ T cells sorted from blood, taken at week 52, from a patient treated with tofacitinib. The receptor's source is a human donor with alopecia areata. The V call is TRBV30, the J call TRBJ1-2; the D is unclear. CDR3 in DNA: TGTGCCTGGAGGACTGACAGCTACACCTTC. Translation: CAWRTDSYTF.